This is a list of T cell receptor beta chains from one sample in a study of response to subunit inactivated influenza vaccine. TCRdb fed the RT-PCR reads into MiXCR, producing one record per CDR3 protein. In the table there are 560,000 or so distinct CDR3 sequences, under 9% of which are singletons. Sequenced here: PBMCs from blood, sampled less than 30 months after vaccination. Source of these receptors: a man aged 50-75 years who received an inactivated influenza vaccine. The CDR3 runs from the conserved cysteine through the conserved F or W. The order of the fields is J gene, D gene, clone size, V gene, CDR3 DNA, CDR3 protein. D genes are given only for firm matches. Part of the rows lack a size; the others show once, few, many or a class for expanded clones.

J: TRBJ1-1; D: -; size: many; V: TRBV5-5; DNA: TGTGCCAGCAACGTAGACAGGCTTAACACTGAAGCTTTCTTT; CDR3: CASNVDRLNTEAFF
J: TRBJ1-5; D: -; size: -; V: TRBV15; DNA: TGTGCCACCAGCAGAGATCCGGGACAGCCCCAGCATTTT; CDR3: CATSRDPGQPQHF
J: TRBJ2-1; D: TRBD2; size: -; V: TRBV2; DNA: TGTGCCAGCAGTGTTTCAGCGGGGGGGTACAATGAGCAGTTCTTC; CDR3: CASSVSAGGYNEQFF
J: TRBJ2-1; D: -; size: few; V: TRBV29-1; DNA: TGCAGCGTTCAAGAACAGGGCCCCAATGAGCAGTTCTTC; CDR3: CSVQEQGPNEQFF
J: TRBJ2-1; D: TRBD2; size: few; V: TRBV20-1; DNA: TGCAGTGCTATTAGCGGGACTTCCTACAATGAGCAGTTCTTC; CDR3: CSAISGTSYNEQFF
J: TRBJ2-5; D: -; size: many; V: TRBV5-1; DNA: TGCGCCTCCCTGGGGGGCGGACATCAAGAGACCCAGTACTTC; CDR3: CASLGGGHQETQYF
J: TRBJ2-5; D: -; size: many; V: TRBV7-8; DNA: TGTGCCAGCAGCTTAGGGCGTACGATGGAGACCCAGTACTTC; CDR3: CASSLGRTMETQYF
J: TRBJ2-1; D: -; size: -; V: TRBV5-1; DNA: TGCGCCAGCAGCTGGCGTGGGACGGGATCTTCCGATGAGCAGTTCTTC; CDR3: CASSWRGTGSSDEQFF
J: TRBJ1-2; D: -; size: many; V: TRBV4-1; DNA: TGCGCCAGCAGCCCCGCTAGCGGCAGTAACTATGGCTACACCTTC; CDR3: CASSPASGSNYGYTF
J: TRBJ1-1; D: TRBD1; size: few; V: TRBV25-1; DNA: TGTGCCAGCAGTGGCGCCGGGACAGGGGGCTGGAACACTGAAGCTTTCTTT; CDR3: CASSGAGTGGWNTEAFF
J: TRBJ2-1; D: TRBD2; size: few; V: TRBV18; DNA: TGTGCCAGCTCACCACGGAGCGGGGGGGCCTATGAGCAGTTCTTC; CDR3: CASSPRSGGAYEQFF
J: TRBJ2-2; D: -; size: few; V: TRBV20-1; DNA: TGCAGTGCTAGAGATCTAGCGCCCGGGGAGCTGTTTTTT; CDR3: CSARDLAPGELFF
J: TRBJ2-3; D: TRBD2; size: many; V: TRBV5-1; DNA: TGCGCCAGCAGCTTTGCCCTACTAGCGGGAGCTGTAGATACGCAGTATTTT; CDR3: CASSFALLAGAVDTQYF
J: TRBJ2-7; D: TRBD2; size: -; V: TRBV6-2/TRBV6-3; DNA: TGTGCCAGCACCCCTGGACTAGCGGGCCTTCCCTACGAGCAGTACTTC; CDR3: CASTPGLAGLPYEQYF
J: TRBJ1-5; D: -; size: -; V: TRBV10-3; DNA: TGTGCCATCAGTGAAAGAGACAATCAGCCCCAGCATTTT; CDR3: CAISERDNQPQHF
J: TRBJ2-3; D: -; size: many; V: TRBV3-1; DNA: TGTGCCAGCAGCCAGGGGGGCACAGATACGCAGTATTTT; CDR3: CASSQGGTDTQYF
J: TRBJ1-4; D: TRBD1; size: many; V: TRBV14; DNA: TGTGCCAGCAGCTCACGACAGGGATTGTCTGAAAAACTGTTTTTT; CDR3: CASSSRQGLSEKLFF
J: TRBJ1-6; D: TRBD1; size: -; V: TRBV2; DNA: TGTGCCAGCATAATGGACAGGGACTCACCCCTCCACTTT; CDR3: CASIMDRDSPLHF
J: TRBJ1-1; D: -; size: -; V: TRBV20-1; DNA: TGCAGTGCTAGGACACCCAGTATGAACACTGAAGCTTTCTTT; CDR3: CSARTPSMNTEAFF
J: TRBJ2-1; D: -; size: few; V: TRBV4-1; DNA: TGCGCCAGCAGCCCGGCGGGGACGGAAACTTACAATGAGCAGTTCTTC; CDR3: CASSPAGTETYNEQFF
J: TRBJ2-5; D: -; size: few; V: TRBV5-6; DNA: TGTGCCAGCAGCCGTTGGGCGGGATTGGAGACCCAGTACTTC; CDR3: CASSRWAGLETQYF
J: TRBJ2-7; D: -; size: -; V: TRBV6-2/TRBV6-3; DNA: TGTGCCAGCAGTTCCCTCGGACCCGGTGGTCAGCAGTACTTC; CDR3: CASSSLGPGGQQYF
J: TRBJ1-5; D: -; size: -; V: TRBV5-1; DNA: TGCGCCAGCAGCTCCGACAGTCCCGGTCAGCCCCAGCATTTT; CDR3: CASSSDSPGQPQHF
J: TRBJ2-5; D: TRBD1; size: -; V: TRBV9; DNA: TGTGCCAGCAGCGTCGCAGGGGGATACCAAGAGACCCAGTACTTC; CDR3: CASSVAGGYQETQYF
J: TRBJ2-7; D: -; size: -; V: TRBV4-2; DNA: TGTGCCAGCAGCCAAGGAGGATCTTGGAGGGAGCAGTACTTC; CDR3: CASSQGGSWREQYF
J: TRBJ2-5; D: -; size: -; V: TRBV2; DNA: TGTGCCAGCAGTGAAGAGGACCAACCAGAGACCCAGTACTTC; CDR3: CASSEEDQPETQYF
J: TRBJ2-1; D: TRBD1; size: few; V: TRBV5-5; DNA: TGTGCCAGCAGCTTGGCCTGGGGAACGGACAGGGACGGGAATGAGCAGTTCTTC; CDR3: CASSLAWGTDRDGNEQFF
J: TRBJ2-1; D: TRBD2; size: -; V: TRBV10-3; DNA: TGTGCCATCAGTGAGTTTGGGGGGACTAACTCCTACAATGAGCAGTTCTTC; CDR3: CAISEFGGTNSYNEQFF
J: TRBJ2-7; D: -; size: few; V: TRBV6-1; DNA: TGTGCCAGCAGTATGTGGACCCACTGGAGCACCTACGAGCAGTACTTC; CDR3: CASSMWTHWSTYEQYF
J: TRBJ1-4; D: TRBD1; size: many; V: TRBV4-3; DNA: TGCGCCAGCAGCCCAGGTTCCCGTCCGGGACAGGGGAGTGAAAAACTGTTTTTT; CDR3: CASSPGSRPGQGSEKLFF
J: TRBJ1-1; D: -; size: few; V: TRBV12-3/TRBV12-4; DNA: TGTGCCAGCAGTTCCCGTCAGGGACTTCATGCTTTCTTT; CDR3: CASSSRQGLHAFF
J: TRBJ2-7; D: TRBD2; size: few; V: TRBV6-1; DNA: TGTGCCAGCAAGGGTAGCGGGGACACCTACGAGCAGTACTTC; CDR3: CASKGSGDTYEQYF
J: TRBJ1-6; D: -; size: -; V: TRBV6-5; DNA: TGTGCCAGCAGTTACTCGGAGGGGGGGCCGCATAATTCACCCCTCCACTTT; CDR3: CASSYSEGGPHNSPLHF
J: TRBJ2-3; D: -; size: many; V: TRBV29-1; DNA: TGCAGCGTCGCCCGGGGTATGGGTTCAGATACGCAGTATTTT; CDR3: CSVARGMGSDTQYF
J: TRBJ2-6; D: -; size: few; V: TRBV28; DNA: TGTGCCAGCAGACCAGGGGGGACTGGGGCCAACGTCCTGACTTTC; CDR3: CASRPGGTGANVLTF
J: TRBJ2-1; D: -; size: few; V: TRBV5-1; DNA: TGCGCCAGCAGCTTGCAGGGGAGATCCTACAATGAGCAGTTCTTC; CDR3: CASSLQGRSYNEQFF
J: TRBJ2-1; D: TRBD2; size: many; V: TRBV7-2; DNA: TGTGCCAGCAGCTTAGGTAGTAGCGGGACCTACAATGAGCAGTTCTTC; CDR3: CASSLGSSGTYNEQFF
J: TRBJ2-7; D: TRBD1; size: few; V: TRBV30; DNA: TGTGCCTGGGAACAGGGGGATAACGAGCAGTACTTC; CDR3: CAWEQGDNEQYF
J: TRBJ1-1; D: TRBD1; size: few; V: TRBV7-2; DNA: TGTGCCAGCAGCCCCCGACAGGGGGCTAGGAACACTGAAGCTTTCTTT; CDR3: CASSPRQGARNTEAFF
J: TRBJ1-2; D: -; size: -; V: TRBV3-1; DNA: TGTGCCAGCAGCCACGCCGACGGAGGGACTAACTATGGCTACACCTTC; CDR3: CASSHADGGTNYGYTF
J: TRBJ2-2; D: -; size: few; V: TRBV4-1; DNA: TGCGCCAGCAGCCACCGTAATCGGCTAGGGGGGCAGAACACCGGGGAGCTGTTTTTT; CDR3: CASSHRNRLGGQNTGELFF
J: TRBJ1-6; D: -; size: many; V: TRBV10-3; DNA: TGTGCCATCAGTGAGGGCGGGGGCGCGACCGGATCACCCCTCCACTTT; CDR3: CAISEGGGATGSPLHF
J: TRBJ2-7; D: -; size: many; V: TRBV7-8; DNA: TGTGCCAGCAGCTTAGCATCTGTGGGAACTTTCTCCTACGAGCAGTACTTC; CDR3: CASSLASVGTFSYEQYF
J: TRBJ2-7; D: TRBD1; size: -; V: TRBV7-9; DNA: TGTGCCAGCAGCGGACCGGGACAGGCGACCTACGAGCAGTACTTC; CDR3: CASSGPGQATYEQYF
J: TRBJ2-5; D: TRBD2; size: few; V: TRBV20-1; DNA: TGCAGTGCAGGGTTTGGGACTACCGGTTCAGAGACCCAGTACTTC; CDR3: CSAGFGTTGSETQYF
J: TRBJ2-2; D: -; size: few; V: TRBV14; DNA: TGTGCCAGCAGCCAGCAGGGAACCACCGGGGAGCTGTTTTTT; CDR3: CASSQQGTTGELFF
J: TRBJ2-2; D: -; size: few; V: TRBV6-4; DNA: TGTGCCAGCTCACAGGAGTACTCGAACACCGGGGAGCTGTTTTTT; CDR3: CASSQEYSNTGELFF
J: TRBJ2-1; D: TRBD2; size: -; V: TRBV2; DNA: TGTGCCAGCAGGGCTCTCGCGGGACTAGCGGGGTTGGATGAGCAGTTCTTC; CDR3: CASRALAGLAGLDEQFF
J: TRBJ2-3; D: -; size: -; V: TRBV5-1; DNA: TGCGCCAGCAGCTTGGCCAACCTCCTTTGGGATACGCAGTATTTT; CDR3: CASSLANLLWDTQYF
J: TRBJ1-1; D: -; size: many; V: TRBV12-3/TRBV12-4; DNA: TGTGCCAGCAGTTTGGGGGGTTTTATGAACACTGAAGCTTTCTTT; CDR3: CASSLGGFMNTEAFF
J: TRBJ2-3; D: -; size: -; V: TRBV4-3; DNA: TGCGCCAGCAGCCACCCGGGTAGAACTAGCACAGATACGCAGTATTTT; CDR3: CASSHPGRTSTDTQYF
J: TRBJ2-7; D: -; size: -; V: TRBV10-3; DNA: TGTGCCATCAGTGAGTCCTTACTTACAGGGCTGGAGCAGTACTTC; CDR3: CAISESLLTGLEQYF
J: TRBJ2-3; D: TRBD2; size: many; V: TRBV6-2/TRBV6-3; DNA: TGTGCCAGCAGGCGACTAGCAAGTGCAGATACGCAGTATTTT; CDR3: CASRRLASADTQYF